The T cell receptor (beta chain) under discussion was sequenced for a study of cytomegalovirus exposure and HLA in healthy donors. Overall study results and limits: In a later analysis, donors in an Asian-associated ancestry cluster reportedly had fewer N-insertions in productive TCRs than the cohort mean.

CDR3 length equals 14 residues. CDR1 is MNHEY and CDR2 is SVGAGI in the germline V gene. V lost 6 bases to trimming and J lost 3 bases; unmatched junction nucleotides: 5. About this clone itself: Its matching antigen is unknown.

The PCR made use of 60 Vbeta and 13 Jbeta primers. The table came from immunoSEQ multiplex PCR; TCRdb's copy has only in-frame clones and leaves some out. The sample has more than 50,000 clones; about 65% are singletons. The chain combines TRBV6-5 with TRBJ2-1; 7 positions agree with TRBD1. The receptor comes from a middle-aged man in good health and CMV-seropositive. Sequenced material: PBMCs. The CDR3 DNA reads TGTGCCAGCAGCCGAGGGACAGACTACAATGAGCAGTTCTTC. Translating it yields CASSRGTDYNEQFF.